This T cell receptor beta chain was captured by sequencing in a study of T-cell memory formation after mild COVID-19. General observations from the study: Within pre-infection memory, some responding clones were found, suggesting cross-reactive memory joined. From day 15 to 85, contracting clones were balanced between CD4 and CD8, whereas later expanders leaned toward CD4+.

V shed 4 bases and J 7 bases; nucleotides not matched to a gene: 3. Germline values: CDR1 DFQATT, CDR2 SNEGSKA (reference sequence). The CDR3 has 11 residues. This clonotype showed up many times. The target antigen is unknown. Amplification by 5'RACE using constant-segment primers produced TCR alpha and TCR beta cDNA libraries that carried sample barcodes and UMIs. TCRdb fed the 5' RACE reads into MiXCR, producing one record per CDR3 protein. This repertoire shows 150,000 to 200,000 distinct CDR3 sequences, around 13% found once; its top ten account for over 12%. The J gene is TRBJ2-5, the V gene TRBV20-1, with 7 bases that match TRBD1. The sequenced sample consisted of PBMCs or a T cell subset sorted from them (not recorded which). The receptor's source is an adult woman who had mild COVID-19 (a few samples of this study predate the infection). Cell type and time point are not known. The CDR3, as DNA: TGCAGTGCTAAGGGGGCAAGGACCCAGTACTTC. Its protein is CSAKGARTQYF.